This TCR beta chain was documented in a study of T cells after yellow fever vaccination. Study-wide results and caveats: Reappearing after the booster were most of the clones from primary vaccination (about 96% CD4, about 87% CD8). Abundant bulk-population clonotypes could contaminate the FACS-sorted repertoires.

This clonotype has only a few counts. Its specificity is not known. Trimming shortened V by 1 base and J by 0 bases, and 9 bases separated the two germline ends. Germline V lookup: CDR1 SGHVS, CDR2 FQNEAQ. The CDR3 length is 15 residues. It was through 5'RACE template switching that TCR cDNA was made, with a universal primer site and UMIs added. TCRdb processed the 5' RACE reads anew with MiXCR; each CDR3 protein has one entry. The repertoire consists of over 250,000 distinct CDR3 sequences, with about 4% occurring once and the leading ten covering around 23%. This TCR came from a man younger than 35 who received the YFV17D yellow fever vaccine. The chain recombines TRBV7-8 with TRBJ1-2, with D hard to call. The sequenced sample was PBMCs, obtained 5 days after the yellow fever booster vaccination. The CDR3: CASSLGQAANYGYTF. The CDR3 coding sequence is TGTGCCAGCAGCTTAGGGCAGGCAGCTAACTATGGCTACACCTTC.